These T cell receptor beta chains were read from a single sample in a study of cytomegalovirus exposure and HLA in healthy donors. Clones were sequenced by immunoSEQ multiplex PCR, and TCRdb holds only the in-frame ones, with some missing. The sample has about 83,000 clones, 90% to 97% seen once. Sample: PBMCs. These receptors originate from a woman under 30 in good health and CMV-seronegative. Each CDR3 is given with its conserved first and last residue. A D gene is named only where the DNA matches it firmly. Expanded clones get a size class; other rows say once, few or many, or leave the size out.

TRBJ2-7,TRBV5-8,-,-,TGTGCCAGCAGCTTGACGGGTCCCGGCTACGAGCAGTACTTC,CASSLTGPGYEQYF
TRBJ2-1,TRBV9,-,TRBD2,TGTGCCAGCAGCGCCCCTTCCGGGACTAGCGTCGTGGCGCAGTTCTTC,CASSAPSGTSVVAQFF
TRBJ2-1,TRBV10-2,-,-,TGCGCCAGTTGCCCTCTACAGCTCTACAATGAGCAGTTCTTC,CASCPLQLYNEQFF
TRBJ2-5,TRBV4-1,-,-,TGCGCCAGCCGAAAGACAGGACAAGAGACCCAGTACTTC,CASRKTGQETQYF
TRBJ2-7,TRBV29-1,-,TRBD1,TGCAGCGTTGAAGGGACAGGGGGCTTCTCCTCCTACGAGCAGTACTTC,CSVEGTGGFSSYEQYF
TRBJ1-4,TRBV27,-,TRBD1,TGTGCCAGCAGTCCCTACTGGGACAGGGTCACAACTAATGAAAAACTGTTTTTT,CASSPYWDRVTTNEKLFF
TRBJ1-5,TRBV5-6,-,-,TGTGCCAGCAGCGCACCAGGCTTCAATCAGCCCCAGCATTTT,CASSAPGFNQPQHF
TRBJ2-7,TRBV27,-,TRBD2,TGTGCCAGCAGTTTATCGGGAGCGGGGACCCCCTACGAGCAGTACTTC,CASSLSGAGTPYEQYF
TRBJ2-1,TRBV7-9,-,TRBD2,TGTGCCAGCAGCTCAGCGCTAGGGACTAGTCCGTACAATGAGCAGTTCTTC,CASSSALGTSPYNEQFF
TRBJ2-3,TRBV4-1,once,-,TGCGCCAGCAGCCGCTCCCTAGGAGGGGGCACAGATACGCAGTATTTT,CASSRSLGGGTDTQYF
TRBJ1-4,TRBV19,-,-,TGTGCCAGTAGTCCGGGGGATAATAATGAAAAACTGTTTTTT,CASSPGDNNEKLFF
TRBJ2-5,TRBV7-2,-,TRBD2,TGTGCCAGCAGCCGTGGACTAGCGGGAGTAGAGACCCAGTACTTC,CASSRGLAGVETQYF
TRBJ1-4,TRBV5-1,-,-,TGCGCCAGCAGCCCCACGGCGGCAACTAATGAAAAACTGTTTTTT,CASSPTAATNEKLFF
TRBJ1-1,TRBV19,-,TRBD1,TGTGCCAGTAGCCCACAGGGGAGGAACACTGAAGCTTTCTTT,CASSPQGRNTEAFF
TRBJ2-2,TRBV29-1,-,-,TGCAGCGTTATATCAGGTGCCGGGGAGCTGTTTTTT,CSVISGAGELFF
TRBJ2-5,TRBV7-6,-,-,TGTGCCAGCAGCAGCTTAGATTTTCCGGGTGGGGAGACCCAGTACTTC,CASSSLDFPGGETQYF
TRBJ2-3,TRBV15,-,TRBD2,TGTGCCACCAGGCGAAAGACTAGCGATACAGATACGCAGTATTTT,CATRRKTSDTDTQYF
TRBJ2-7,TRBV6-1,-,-,TGTGCCAGCAGTGAAGCCGTGGCGGCCTACGAGCAGTACTTC,CASSEAVAAYEQYF
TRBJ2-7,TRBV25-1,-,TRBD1,TGTGCCAGCGAACCGGGACAGGGCCTCTCCTACGAGCAGTACTTC,CASEPGQGLSYEQYF
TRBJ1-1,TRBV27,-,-,TGTGCCAGCAGTTTTCTCGGGAAAATGGACACTGAAGCTTTCTTT,CASSFLGKMDTEAFF
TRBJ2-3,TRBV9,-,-,TGTGCCAGCAGCGTATTTTGGCGGGGCACAGATACGCAGTATTTT,CASSVFWRGTDTQYF
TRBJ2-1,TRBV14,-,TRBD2,TGTGCCAGCAGCATAGCGGGACCTTACAATGAGCAGTTCTTC,CASSIAGPYNEQFF
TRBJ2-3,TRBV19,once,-,TGTGCCAGTACCTCCCGCCCAGGGCCAGTCATTAGCACAGATACGCAGTATTTT,CASTSRPGPVISTDTQYF
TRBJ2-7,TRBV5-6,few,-,TGTGCCAGCAGCTTGGCGGTTTCCTACGAGCAGTACTTC,CASSLAVSYEQYF
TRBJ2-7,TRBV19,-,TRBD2,TGTGCCAGTAGTCCAGGGACTAGCGGGAGCCCTTACGAGCAGTACTTC,CASSPGTSGSPYEQYF
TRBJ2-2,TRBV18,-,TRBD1,TGTGCCAGCTCACCACGAGTAGGGGGCGCGAACGCCGGGGAGCTGTTTTTT,CASSPRVGGANAGELFF
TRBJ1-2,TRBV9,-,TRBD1,TGTGCCAGCAGCGCTCGACAGGGAAAGGACTATGGCTACACCTTC,CASSARQGKDYGYTF
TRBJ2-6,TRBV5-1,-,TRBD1,TGCGCCAGCAGCGCCGGAGGGACAGGGGGTAACTCTGGGGCCAACGTCCTGACTTTC,CASSAGGTGGNSGANVLTF
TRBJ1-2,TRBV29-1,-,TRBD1,TGCAGCGTTGACGGGACAGGAAATCCCTACACCTTC,CSVDGTGNPYTF
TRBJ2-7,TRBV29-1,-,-,TGCAGCGTTAAGGCCCTGGACTATAACAACTACGAGCAGTACTTC,CSVKALDYNNYEQYF
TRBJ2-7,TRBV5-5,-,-,TGTGCCAGCAGCTTCCTGACTTTCTACGAGCAGTACTTC,CASSFLTFYEQYF
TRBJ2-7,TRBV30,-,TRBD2,TGTGCCTGGAGTTCCTTTTCTAGCGGAACCTCCTACGAGCAGTACTTC,CAWSSFSSGTSYEQYF
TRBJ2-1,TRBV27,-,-,TGTGCCAGCAGTTTAGGGGGGGCATCGGACAATGAGCAGTTCTTC,CASSLGGASDNEQFF
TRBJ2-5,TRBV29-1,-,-,TGCAGCGCCAGGGGGGAAGAGACCCAGTACTTC,CSARGEETQYF
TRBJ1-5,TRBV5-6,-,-,TGTGCCAGCAGCTTGGGGGCCAATCAGCCCCAGCATTTT,CASSLGANQPQHF
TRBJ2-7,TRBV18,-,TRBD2,TGTGCCAGCTCACCAGAGACTAGCGGGTACGTATACCCAGACTTCACCTACGAGCAGTACTTC,CASSPETSGYVYPDFTYEQYF
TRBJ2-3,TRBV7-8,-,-,TGTGCCAGCAGCTTAACGCTTAGTTTTGTCCCAGATACGCAGTATTTT,CASSLTLSFVPDTQYF
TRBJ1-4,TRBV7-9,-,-,TGTGCCAGCAGCTTTACGTCGGGTTGGGAACTGTTTTTT,CASSFTSGWELFF
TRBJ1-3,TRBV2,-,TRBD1,TGTGCCAGCAGGGAGCGGACAGGTGTCTCTGGAAACACCATATATTTT,CASRERTGVSGNTIYF
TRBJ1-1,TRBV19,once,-,TGTGCCAGTAGGACAGCGAACACTGAAGCTTTCTTT,CASRTANTEAFF
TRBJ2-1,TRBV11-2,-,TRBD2,TGTGCCAGCAGCTACACTAGCGGCAACAATGAGCAGTTCTTC,CASSYTSGNNEQFF
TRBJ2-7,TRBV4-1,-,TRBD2,TGCGCCAGCAGCCAAGGGGGGACTAGCGGCAGCTACGAGCAGTACTTC,CASSQGGTSGSYEQYF
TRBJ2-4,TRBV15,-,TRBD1,TGTGCCACCAGCTCAGACAGGGGGCCCGCGGGGGTAGCCAAAAACATTCAGTACTTC,CATSSDRGPAGVAKNIQYF
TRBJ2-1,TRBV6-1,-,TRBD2,TGTGCCAGCACTCGACTAGCGGGAGAAGGTGAGCAGTTCTTC,CASTRLAGEGEQFF
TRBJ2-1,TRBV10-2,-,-,TGCGCCAGCAGTGAACTAGCCGGGGTGGGTGAGCAGTTCTTC,CASSELAGVGEQFF
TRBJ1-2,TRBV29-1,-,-,TGCAGCGTTACAGCTAACTATGGCTACACCTTC,CSVTANYGYTF
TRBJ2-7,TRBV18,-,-,TGTGCCAGCTCACCAGTCCAGGGGCCCACTTACGGGCAGTACTTC,CASSPVQGPTYGQYF
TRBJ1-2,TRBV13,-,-,TGTGCCAGCACCCTATCCTGGGACAACGAGTCAGGCTATGGCTACACCTTC,CASTLSWDNESGYGYTF
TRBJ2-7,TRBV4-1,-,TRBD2,TGCGCCAGCAGCCAAGATACCTGGGGAGCGGGAAGGCGGTACGAGCAGTACTTC,CASSQDTWGAGRRYEQYF
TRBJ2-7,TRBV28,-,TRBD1,TGTGCCAGCGCCCGACAGGGGATATCCTACGAGCAGTACTTC,CASARQGISYEQYF
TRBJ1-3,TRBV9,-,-,TGTTCCAGCAGCGTAGGCCCCTCTGCGGGCTCTGGAAACACCATATATTTT,CSSSVGPSAGSGNTIYF
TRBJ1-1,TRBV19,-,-,TGTGCCAGTAGTATGAAGACAGGCACTGAAGCTTTCTTT,CASSMKTGTEAFF
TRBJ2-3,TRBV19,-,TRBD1,TGTGCCAGTAGTAGATGGGACAGGGGCACAGATACGCAGTATTTT,CASSRWDRGTDTQYF
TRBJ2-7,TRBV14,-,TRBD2,TGTGCCAGCAGCCAAGGGAGACTAGCGGGAGACGAGGGCTACGAGCAGTACTTC,CASSQGRLAGDEGYEQYF
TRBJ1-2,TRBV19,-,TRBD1,TGTGCCAGTAGTACCCTCGCACTGCCAGGGGGATATAACTATGGCTACACCTTC,CASSTLALPGGYNYGYTF